These 30 T cell receptor beta chains were sequenced from one sample in a study of T cells in Graves' hyperthyroidism and ophthalmopathy. What was amplified from RNA transcripts were TCR beta CDR3 regions. During a first-round RT-PCR of the TCR CDR3, the HTBI primer set was used. TCRdb recomputed calls from the multiplex PCR reads with MiXCR, one row per CDR3 protein. The sample lists about 260,000 distinct CDR3 sequences, 20% to 25% occurring once. Material for sequencing was blood. These receptors originate from a man aged 30-40 years with Graves' ophthalmopathy.

This clonotype has just a few counts. The rearrangement uses TRBV5-1 and TRBJ2-3; D not certain. The V end lost 0 bases, the J end lost 2 bases, and 13 bases lay between the germline ends. From germline, CDR1 is SGHRS and CDR2 YFSETQ. The CDR3 loop spans 16 amino acids. CDR3 nucleotides: TGCGCCAGCAGCTTGGGAGTAGGTTCGGTCACAGATACGCAGTATTTT. This translates into CASSLGVGSVTDTQYF.

On this clonotype itself: An end of the junction does not agree with germline; a read error may underlie this. The chain's CDR3 is CSARDRTSGSNEQSF. CDR3 sequence (DNA): TGCAGTGCTAGAGATCGGACTAGCGGATCCAATGAGCAGTCCTTC. The rearrangement links TRBV20-1 to TRBJ2-1, with TRBD2 matching over 10 bases. Germline lookup yields CDR1 DFQATT and CDR2 SNEGSKA (reference sequence). The CDR3 length is 15 residues.

This rearrangement joins TRBV28 to TRBJ2-3; 7 positions match TRBD1. The J segment lost 4 bases and the V segment lost 5 bases, leaving 3 bases of the junction unmatched. The CDR3 runs to 13 residues. Per the germline V gene, CDR1 is MDHEN and CDR2 is SYDVKM. The CDR3 protein is CASSRDRADTQYF. DNA of the CDR3: TGTGCCAGCAGTCGCGACAGGGCAGATACGCAGTATTTT.

V usage is TRBV20-1 and J usage is TRBJ2-7, with TRBD2 matching 7 bases. The CDR3 totals 14 residues. The germline CDR1 and CDR2 sequences are DFQATT and SNEGSKA (reference sequence). The ends lost 7 bases at V and 3 bases at J; junction bases unmatched: 12. CDR3 DNA sequence: TGCAGTGTTCTTCCGACTAGCAGAAACTACGAGCAGTACTTC. It translates to CSVLPTSRNYEQYF.

In its sample, this clonotype was seen many times. This sequence joins TRBV18 and TRBJ1-1, with D hard to call. This CDR3 contains 14 residues. Per germline, CDR1 KGHSH and CDR2 LQKENI. Trimming shortened V by 4 bases and J by 1 base, and 10 bases separated the two germline ends. This CDR3 reads CASSRFQENTEAFF. The CDR3 DNA reads TGTGCCAGCTCACGATTCCAGGAGAACACTGAAGCTTTCTTT.

Notes on this clonotype: This clone may be a read error of a much larger clone one base away. This sequence joins TRBV2 and TRBJ2-2; tentatively, D is TRBD2 (5 bases). The CDR3 spans 14 residues. Germline V gene data show CDR1 as SNHLY and CDR2 as FYNNEI. The CDR3 coding sequence is TGTGCCAGCAGTGAGGTCGGAGACACCGGGGAGCTGGTTTTT. It is translated as CASSEVGDTGELVF. The entire variable domain, with the rest obtained from reference TRBV2 and TRBJ2-2, is as follows: EPEVTQTPSHQVTQMGQEVILRCVPISNHLYFYWYRQILGQKVEFLVSFYNNEISEKSEIFDDQFSVERPDGSNFTLKIRSTKLEDSAMYFCASSEVGDTGELVFGEGSRLTVL.

Ten or more counts support this clonotype. This rearrangement joins TRBV12-3 or TRBV12-4 to TRBJ2-7, with D unclear. The V and J ends lost 5 bases and 2 bases respectively, with 7 bases between them. This CDR3 has 12 residues. Here the CDR3 reads CASSPQTYEQYF. DNA of the CDR3: TGTGCCAGCAGTCCCCAGACCTACGAGCAGTACTTC.

Written as DNA, the CDR3 is TGTGCCAGCAGAGATTCGGACAGCCGTAATAATTCACCCCTCCACTTT. This codes for CASRDSDSRNNSPLHF. V gene TRBV27 combines with J gene TRBJ1-6, with TRBD1 as a possible D gene (6 bases). The CDR3 totals 16 residues. V dropped 6 bases and J dropped 5 bases, with 17 bases sitting between them. Germline V lookup: CDR1 MNHEY, CDR2 SMNVEV (reference sequence).

In this sample, this clonotype turned up many times. This sequence joins TRBV28 and TRBJ1-5, with 8 bases identical to TRBD1. CDR3 length equals 14 residues. Germline CDR1 MDHEN, CDR2 SYDVKM. Trimming took 4 bases from V and 2 from J; bases not matched to a gene: 1. As DNA, the CDR3 is TGTGCCAGCAGTTGGGGACAGGGCAATCAGCCCCAGCATTTT. It translates to CASSWGQGNQPQHF.

This clonotype was seen repeatedly, ten times or more. V usage is TRBV4-1 and J usage is TRBJ1-1; 7 bases are shared with TRBD1. V shed 0 bases, J shed 0 bases, and the junction held 13 bases outside the gene matches. The CDR3 is 19 residues long. CDR1 MGHRA and CDR2 YSYEKL come from the germline V gene. The CDR3 region has the DNA TGCGCCAGCAGCCAAGATCTGGGGCATATACAGGGGATGAACACTGAAGCTTTCTTT. It specifies CASSQDLGHIQGMNTEAFF.

About this clonotype itself: A junction boundary mismatches the germline segment, possibly from a read error. The CDR3 DNA reads as TGTGCCGGCAGCCCCGAAGCCGGGACGGTGAACACTGAAGCTTTCTTT. This codes for CAGSPEAGTVNTEAFF. V usage is TRBV7-6 and J usage is TRBJ1-1; D perhaps matches TRBD1 (5 bases). Germline CDR1 reads SGHVS; CDR2 reads FNYEAQ. The length of the CDR3 is 16 residues.

The sample holds a few counts of this clonotype. The gene calls are TRBV28 and TRBJ2-5, with 8 bases identical to TRBD2. CDR3 length: 15 residues. Germline CDR1 MDHEN, CDR2 SYDVKM. Trimming at V came to 0 bases and at J to 2 bases, leaving 2 bases not matched to a gene. CDR3 DNA: TGTGCCAGCAGTTTATGGGCTAGCGGGCAAGAGACCCAGTACTTC. Translating gives CASSLWASGQETQYF.

The rearrangement links TRBV15 to TRBJ2-1; D is unclear. From germline, CDR1 is LNHNV and CDR2 YYDKDF (reference sequence). V was trimmed by 0 bases and J by 10 bases, leaving 10 bases between them. The CDR3 runs to 13 residues. The CDR3 DNA reads TGTGCCACCAGCAGAGATCGAAGCAAGGAGCAGTTCTTC. Translating gives CATSRDRSKEQFF. The full variable domain, with the rest looked up from reference TRBV15 and TRBJ2-1, is DAMVIQNPRYQVTQFGKPVTLSCSQTLNHNVMYWYQQKSSQAPKLLFHYYDKDFNNEADTPDNFQSRRPNTSFCFLDIRSPGLGDTAMYLCATSRDRSKEQFFGPGTRLTVL.

The gene calls are TRBV6-2 or TRBV6-3 and TRBJ2-1; D might be TRBD2 (5 bases). The CDR3 extends over 16 amino acids. V lost 6 bases to trimming and J lost 5 bases, with 20 bases between them. Germline-derived CDR1 and CDR2 are MNHEY and SVGEGT. The CDR3 reads CASSRPGQRGHNEQFF. For the CDR3, the DNA is TGTGCCAGCAGCCGCCCCGGTCAGAGAGGGCACAATGAGCAGTTCTTC.

V is TRBV5-1 and J is TRBJ2-6; D is unclear. The V gene's germline CDR1 is SGHRS and CDR2 YFSETQ. V gave up 2 bases and J gave up 5 bases, with 5 bases separating them. This CDR3 is 13 amino acids long. The CDR3 is CASSLERANVLTF. The CDR3 DNA reads TGCGCCAGCAGCTTAGAACGGGCCAACGTCCTGACTTTC.

This clonotype was seen at least ten times. The chain joins TRBV12-3 or TRBV12-4 to TRBJ1-1; tentative D call: TRBD1 (5 bases). The CDR3 spans 16 residues. V gave up 3 bases and J gave up 5 bases, with 19 bases separating them. CDR3 amino acids: CASSLGVGREGTEAFF. CDR3 sequence (DNA): TGTGCCAGCAGTTTGGGGGTCGGCAGGGAAGGGACTGAAGCTTTCTTT.

This clonotype appeared many times. V usage is TRBV28 and J usage is TRBJ2-5; D is unresolved. Germline CDR1 is MDHEN and CDR2 is SYDVKM. The CDR3 sequence is 16 residues long. The V end lost 1 base, the J end lost 4 bases, and 16 bases lay between the germline ends. The CDR3 bases are TGTGCCAGCAGTTTATATCCTGGTGAAACGCTAGAGACCCAGTACTTC. Amino acid sequence: CASSLYPGETLETQYF.

The chain employs TRBV3-1 and TRBJ2-5; D not resolved. CDR3 length: 13 amino acids. V was shortened by 0 bases and J by 2 bases, with 4 bases between the two germline ends. Germline V gene lookup returns CDR1 LGHDT and CDR2 YNNKEL (reference sequence). CDR3 in DNA: TGTGCCAGCAGCCAAGAGAATCAAGAGACCCAGTACTTC. Its translation: CASSQENQETQYF.

This clonotype showed up just a few times. This chain joins TRBV5-1 and TRBJ2-3; possibly TRBD1 for D (6 bases). The germline CDR1 and CDR2 sequences are SGHRS and YFSETQ. This CDR3 spans 14 amino acids. Trimming cost V 4 bases and J 6 bases, with 15 bases left between them. In DNA, the CDR3 is TGCGCCAGCAGCCCACCCCCAGGGGAGGATACGCAGTATTTT. It codes for CASSPPPGEDTQYF.

The chain uses TRBV4-1 and TRBJ2-2; a possible D gene is TRBD2 (6 bases). The V gene's germline CDR1 is MGHRA and CDR2 YSYEKL. The V end was cut by 4 bases, the J end by 0 bases, with 9 bases between. The CDR3 loop spans 15 amino acids. The CDR3 loop reads CASSPPSANTGELFF. CDR3 in DNA: TGCGCCAGCAGCCCACCTAGCGCGAACACCGGGGAGCTGTTTTTT.

J is TRBJ1-6 and V is TRBV6-1; 7 nucleotides align to TRBD1. V gave up 6 bases and J gave up 7 bases; unmatched junction bases: 9. The CDR3 has 15 amino acids. Looked up from germline, CDR1 is MNHNS and CDR2 is SASEGT. In DNA form, the CDR3 reads TGTGCCAGCAGAAACAGACAGGGCGACAATTCACCCCTCCACTTT. It encodes CASRNRQGDNSPLHF.

This clonotype was picked up many times. The chain recombines TRBV24-1 with TRBJ2-1; TRBD2 matches 7 bases. The germline CDR1 and CDR2 sequences are KGHDR and SFDVKD. There are 16 residues in the CDR3. J gave up 7 bases and V 1 base, and 9 bases lay outside the gene matches. The CDR3 reads CATSDFAGAVTNEQFF. Here the CDR3 DNA reads TGTGCCACCAGTGATTTTGCGGGAGCGGTTACAAATGAGCAGTTCTTC.

In this sample, this clonotype turned up many times. The chain joins TRBV12-3 or TRBV12-4 to TRBJ2-7; 8 positions agree with TRBD2. V was pared by 4 bases and J by 2 bases, with 4 bases of the junction left unmatched. The CDR3 contains 14 residues. CDR3 in amino acids: CASSSPGLAYEQYF. The DNA for the CDR3 is TGTGCCAGCAGTTCGCCGGGACTAGCCTACGAGCAGTACTTC.

The sample holds many counts of this clonotype. This rearrangement joins TRBV11-3 to TRBJ2-1; the D gene is possibly TRBD2 (6 bases). This CDR3 has 13 residues. V dropped 3 bases and J dropped 4 bases, with 7 bases sitting between them. Germline lookup yields CDR1 SGHNT and CDR2 YENEEA. The CDR3 DNA sequence: TGTGCCAGCAGCTTCCGGGAGTACAATGAGCAGTTCTTC. Amino acids: CASSFREYNEQFF.

On this clonotype itself: Germline is not matched at one junction end, which may reflect a read error. The gene calls are TRBV2 and TRBJ2-5, with D perhaps given as TRBD1 or TRBD2 (7 bases each). The CDR3 sequence is 16 residues long. The germline CDR1 and CDR2 sequences are SNHLY and FYNNEI. In nucleotides, the CDR3 is TGTGCCATCAGTGAGTCAGGGGGAGGGCCCCAACAGACCCAGTACTTC. Translation: CAISESGGGPQQTQYF. Using reference TRBV2 and TRBJ2-5 for the parts outside the CDR3, the full variable domain is EPEVTQTPSHQVTQMGQEVILRCVPISNHLYFYWYRQILGQKVEFLVSFYNNEISEKSEIFDDQFSVERPDGSNFTLKIRSTKLEDSAMYFCAISESGGGPQQTQYFGPGTRLLVL.

Only a few counts were recorded for this clonotype. The chain joins TRBV7-9 to TRBJ2-7, with TRBD2 matching over 8 bases. V shed 5 bases and J 5 bases; nucleotides not matched to a gene: 5. This CDR3 is 13 amino acids long. In germline, CDR1 is SEHNR, CDR2 FQNEAQ (reference sequence). The CDR3 bases are TGTGCCAGCAGCCAAATTAGCGGGAACGAGCAGTACTTC. Amino acid sequence: CASSQISGNEQYF.

To note about this clonotype: One end of the junction is discordant with germline, which a read error may explain. The gene calls are TRBV28 and TRBJ2-7; 7 bases align to TRBD1. CDR1 MDHEN and CDR2 SYDVKM come from the germline V gene. There are 13 residues in the CDR3. For the CDR3, the DNA is TGTGCCAGCAGCGGACAGGCTCGGGACGAGCAGCACTTC. This encodes CASSGQARDEQHF. The entire variable domain, with the rest obtained from reference TRBV28 and TRBJ2-7, is as follows: DVKVTQSSRYLVKRTGEKVFLECVQDMDHENMFWYRQDPGLGLRLIYFSYDVKMKEKGDIPEGYSVSREKKERFSLILESASTNQTSMYLCASSGQARDEQHFGPGTRLTVT.

This clonotype was detected a few times. The chain employs TRBV24-1 and TRBJ2-1; 9 bases align to TRBD1. CDR1 and CDR2 from the germline V gene are KGHDR and SFDVKD. The CDR3 has 16 amino acids. Trimming removed 6 bases from V and 1 base from J; junction bases left unmatched: 6. CDR3 residues: CATSKRTGESYNEQFF. The CDR3 bases are TGTGCCACCAGTAAACGGACAGGGGAGTCCTACAATGAGCAGTTCTTC.

The V call is TRBV10-3, the J call TRBJ1-5; D is unresolved. CDR1 is ENHRY and CDR2 is SYGVKD in the germline V gene. The V gene lost 5 bases and the J gene lost 4 bases, with 12 bases spanning the gap. The CDR3 length is 14 residues. The CDR3, as DNA: TGTGCCATCAGTAGCAGGTCGTCAAATCAGCCCCAGCATTTT. Translation gives CAISSRSSNQPQHF.

V is TRBV5-4 and J is TRBJ1-4; tentative D call: TRBD1 (6 bases). The ends were cut back, 1 base at V and 2 bases at J, with 9 bases in the middle. The CDR3 length is 15 residues. Germline assignment: CDR1 SGHNT and CDR2 YYREEE (reference sequence). The CDR3 nucleotides are TGTGCCAGCAGCTTGTCTACAGGGACTAATGAAAAACTGTTTTTT. It encodes CASSLSTGTNEKLFF.